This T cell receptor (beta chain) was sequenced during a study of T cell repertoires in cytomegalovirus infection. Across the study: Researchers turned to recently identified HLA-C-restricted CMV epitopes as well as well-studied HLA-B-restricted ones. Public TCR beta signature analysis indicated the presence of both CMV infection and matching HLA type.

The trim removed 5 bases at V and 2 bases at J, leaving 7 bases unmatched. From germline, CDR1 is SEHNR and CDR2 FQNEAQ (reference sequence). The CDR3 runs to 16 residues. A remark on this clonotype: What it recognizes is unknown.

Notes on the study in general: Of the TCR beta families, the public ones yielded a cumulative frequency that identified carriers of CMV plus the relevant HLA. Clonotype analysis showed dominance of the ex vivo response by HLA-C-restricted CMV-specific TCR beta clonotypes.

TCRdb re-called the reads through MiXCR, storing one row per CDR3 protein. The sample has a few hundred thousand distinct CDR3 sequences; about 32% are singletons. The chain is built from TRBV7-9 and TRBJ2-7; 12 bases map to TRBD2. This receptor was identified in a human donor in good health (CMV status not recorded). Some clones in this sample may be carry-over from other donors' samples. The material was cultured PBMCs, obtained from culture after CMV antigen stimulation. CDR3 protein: CASSPDLAGGPYEQYV. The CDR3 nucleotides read TGTGCCAGCAGCCCAGACCTAGCGGGAGGGCCCTACGAGCAGTACGTC.